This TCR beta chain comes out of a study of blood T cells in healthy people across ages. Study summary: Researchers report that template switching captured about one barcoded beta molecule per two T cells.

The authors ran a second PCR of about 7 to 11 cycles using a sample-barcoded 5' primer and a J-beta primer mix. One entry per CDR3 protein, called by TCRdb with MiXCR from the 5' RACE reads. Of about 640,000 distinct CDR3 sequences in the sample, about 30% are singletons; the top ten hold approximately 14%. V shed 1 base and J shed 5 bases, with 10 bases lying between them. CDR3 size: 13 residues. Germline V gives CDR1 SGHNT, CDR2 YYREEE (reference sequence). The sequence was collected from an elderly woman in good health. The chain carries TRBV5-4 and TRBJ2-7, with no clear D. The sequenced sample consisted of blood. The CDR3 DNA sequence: TGTGCCAGCAGCTTGAAGGGAACCGACGAGCAGTACTTC. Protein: CASSLKGTDEQYF.